This TCR beta chain was sequenced during a study of cytomegalovirus exposure and HLA in healthy donors. The study's findings and limits: Accounts indicate the classifier identified cytomegalovirus status with strong specificity and sensitivity. TCR beta chains numbering roughly 150 were designated cytomegalovirus-associated. There were some public TCRs occurring in many donors, but most TCR sequences were rare. Later analysis identified about 17,000 TCR beta sequences associated with HLA alleles, using a false discovery rate threshold of 0.05.

This clone was seen a handful of times. What it binds is not known. PCR was performed using 60 Vbeta and 13 Jbeta primers. Repertoires were generated with immunoSEQ multiplex PCR, while TCRdb's copy carries only in-frame clones and drops some. The table lists 120,000 or so clones, over 70% of them singletons. The receptor was isolated from a woman aged 45-65 years in good health and CMV-seronegative. Sequenced sample: PBMCs.

This CDR3 is CASSQDNWAVVTRNIQYF. The CDR3 nucleotides are TGCGCCAGCAGCCAAGATAATTGGGCCGTAGTGACTAGAAACATTCAGTACTTC. V gene TRBV4-3 combines with J gene TRBJ2-4; the D gene is possibly TRBD2 (6 bases). Trimming left V 0 bases short and J 6 bases short, with 21 bases between. The CDR3 is 18 residues long. CDR1 and CDR2 from the germline V gene are LGHNA and YSLEER.